The 32 T cell receptor beta chains reported below all come from one sample, sequenced in a study of T cells in Graves' hyperthyroidism and ophthalmopathy. TCR beta CDR3 sequences were amplified from RNA transcripts. HTBI primers were used for first-round RT-PCR of the TCR CDR3. MiXCR, run by TCRdb on the multiplex PCR reads, gives a single entry per CDR3 protein. Of about 660,000 distinct CDR3 sequences listed, roughly 46% are singletons. The source material was peripheral blood or thyroid tissue (not recorded which). The receptors come from an adult man with Graves' disease, either hyperthyroidism or ophthalmopathy (not recorded which).

In its sample, this clonotype was seen a few times. The junction departs from germline at one end; a sequencing error may be responsible. This sequence joins TRBV10-3 and TRBJ1-6, with a weak D call TRBD1 (6 bases). Germline V gene lookup returns CDR1 ENHRY and CDR2 SYGVKD. The CDR3 runs to 14 residues. The CDR3 loop is CASSQGRVGSPLHF. CDR3 in DNA: TGTGCCAGCAGTCAGGGGAGGGTCGGGTCACCCCTCCACTTT.

This chain connects TRBV7-9 to TRBJ2-7; possibly TRBD1 for D (6 bases). This CDR3 has 15 residues. Germline V gene sequence: CDR1 SEHNR, CDR2 FQNEAQ (reference sequence). V shed 3 bases and J shed 5 bases, with 17 bases lying between them. CDR3 protein: CASSFVPGARNEQYF. DNA for the CDR3: TGTGCCAGCAGCTTCGTCCCAGGGGCGCGCAACGAGCAGTACTTC.

The CDR3, as DNA: TGTGCCAGCAGCTTCCGGGGCAGTGGCTACGAGCAGTACTTC. This sequence encodes CASSFRGSGYEQYF. J is TRBJ2-7 and V is TRBV11-1; either TRBD1 or TRBD2 may fit D (5 bases each). Germline lookup yields CDR1 SGHAT and CDR2 FQDESV (reference sequence). This CDR3 is built from 14 residues. V was trimmed by 3 bases and J by 3 bases, leaving 12 bases between them.

This clonotype appeared many times. The chain combines TRBV13 with TRBJ2-5; tentative D call: TRBD2 (5 bases). Trimming left V 5 bases short and J 4 bases short, with 11 bases between. CDR3 length equals 13 residues. Germline loops: CDR1 PRHDT, CDR2 FYEKMQ (reference sequence). The CDR3 region is CASSKAVRETQYF. The CDR3 DNA sequence: TGTGCCAGCAGCAAAGCGGTACGAGAGACCCAGTACTTC. The full variable domain, rest sourced from reference TRBV13 and TRBJ2-5, is AAGVIQSPRHLIKEKRETATLKCYPIPRHDTVYWYQQGPGQDPQFLISFYEKMQSDKGSIPDRFSAQQFSDYHSELNMSSLELGDSALYFCASSKAVRETQYFGPGTRLLVL.

The chain combines TRBV10-3 with TRBJ1-6; 10 bases align to TRBD1. The J segment lost 9 bases and the V segment lost 10 bases, leaving 15 bases of the junction unmatched. Germline V CDR1 and CDR2: ENHRY, SYGVKD. The CDR3 has 16 residues. The CDR3 sequence: CASAKDRQGAGSPLHF. For the CDR3, the DNA is TGTGCCAGCGCGAAGGACAGACAGGGGGCAGGTTCACCCCTCCACTTT.

As to this clonotype: This may come from a read error, since a much larger clone is one base off. The chain is built from TRBV6-1 and TRBJ1-1; D remains unclear. The V end was cut by 6 bases, the J end by 1 base, with 9 bases between. Germline CDR1 is MNHNS and CDR2 is SASEGT. The CDR3 totals 13 residues. CDR3 bases: TGTGCCAGCAGAACCACAAGGAACACTGAAGCTTTCTTT. Protein sequence: CASRTTRNTEAFF.

The J gene is TRBJ2-7, the V gene TRBV7-9; TRBD2 aligns across 12 bases. Germline V gives CDR1 SEHNR, CDR2 FQNEAQ (reference sequence). V shed 4 bases, J shed 6 bases, and the junction held 7 bases outside the gene matches. This CDR3 contains 15 residues. The CDR3 region is CASSSPGLAGGEQYF. As DNA, the CDR3 is TGTGCCAGCAGCTCACCGGGACTAGCGGGTGGCGAGCAGTACTTC. Looking up the rest from reference TRBV7-9 and TRBJ2-7 gives the full variable domain: DTGVSQNPRHKITKRGQNVTFRCDPISEHNRLYWYRQTLGQGPEFLTYFQNEAQLEKSRLLSDRFSAERPKGSFSTLEIQRTEQGDSAMYLCASSSPGLAGGEQYFGPGTRLTVT.

The chain links TRBV20-1 to TRBJ2-5; the match to TRBD2 covers 10 bases. Germline V gene lookup returns CDR1 DFQATT and CDR2 SNEGSKA (reference sequence). This CDR3 has 16 residues. Germline trimming cut 5 bases from V and 5 bases from J; bases unmatched to any gene: 14. CDR3 amino acids: CSAPPAGTSARETQYF. DNA of the CDR3: TGCAGTGCTCCACCAGCCGGGACTAGCGCGAGGGAGACCCAGTACTTC.

V gene TRBV19 combines with J gene TRBJ1-4; D unclear. This CDR3 is 15 amino acids long. CDR1 and CDR2 (germline): LNHDA, SQIVND (reference sequence). V lost 3 bases and J lost 5, with 13 bases in between. Written as DNA, the CDR3 is TGTGCCAGTAGTATCCGTATCTTGGGGAATGAAAAACTGTTTTTT. Its protein is CASSIRILGNEKLFF.

As for this clonotype: A single base separates this from a much larger clone, so it may be a read error. Because it lacks the conserved phenylalanine or tryptophan at the end, this CDR3 is likely a read error. This chain uses TRBV9 with TRBJ1-1; the D is unclear. CDR1 and CDR2 from the germline V gene are SGDLS and YYNGEE. Trimming removed 0 bases from V and 4 bases from J, with 10 bases in between. The CDR3 extends over 14 amino acids. This CDR3 is CASSVGGVSTEAFS. CDR3 DNA: TGTGCCAGCAGCGTAGGTGGGGTATCCACTGAAGCTTTCTCT.

The rearrangement joins TRBV9 to TRBJ1-1; 10 bases are shared with TRBD1. The CDR3 covers 16 residues. In germline, CDR1 is SGDLS, CDR2 YYNGEE. V gave up 7 bases and J gave up 1 base; unmatched junction bases: 10. The CDR3 here is CASSLKTGGENTEAFF. The CDR3 nucleotides read TGTGCCAGCTCCCTTAAGACAGGGGGCGAGAACACTGAAGCTTTCTTT.

The chain joins TRBV7-9 to TRBJ1-5, with a possible D match to TRBD1 (5 bases). Trimming pared 3 bases from V and 4 bases from J, leaving 13 bases between. There are 15 residues in the CDR3. CDR1 is SEHNR and CDR2 is FQNEAQ in the germline V gene (reference sequence). CDR3 sequence reads: CASSLVSQGNQPQHF. The CDR3 DNA reads as TGTGCCAGCAGCTTGGTCTCCCAGGGAAATCAGCCCCAGCATTTT.

The chain joins TRBV7-9 to TRBJ2-7; TRBD2 might be the D (6 bases). The V end was cut by 4 bases, the J end by 7 bases, with 17 bases between. CDR1 is SEHNR, CDR2 FQNEAQ, per germline (reference sequence). The CDR3 consists of 14 residues. CDR3 sequence (DNA): TGTGCCAGCAGCTGGGGGGACGGACGAGGGGAGCAGTACTTC. It is translated as CASSWGDGRGEQYF.

The chain has TRBV10-3 and TRBJ2-7, with 8 bases fitting TRBD1. Germline CDR1 ENHRY, CDR2 SYGVKD. J gave up 2 bases and V 10 bases, and 13 bases lay outside the gene matches. The CDR3 extends over 15 amino acids. The DNA of the CDR3 is TGTGCCACCGATATCGGACAGGGCCCACCCTACGAGCAGTACTTC. Its protein product is CATDIGQGPPYEQYF.

CDR3 loop: CASSWETLNTEAFF. The CDR3 nucleotides read TGTGCCAGCAGCTGGGAGACACTGAACACTGAAGCTTTCTTT. The chain joins TRBV7-2 to TRBJ1-1; D is uncertain. The CDR3 loop spans 14 amino acids. The V end lost 4 bases, the J end lost 0 bases, and 9 bases lay between the germline ends. Looked up from germline, CDR1 is SGHTA and CDR2 is FQGNSA.

Remarks on this clonotype: No conserved phenylalanine or tryptophan is present at the end of the CDR3, so a read error is the likely explanation. No DNA is shown, since the ends of the CDR3 on it are uncertain; the CDR3 is the one TCRdb lists. The chain couples TRBV15 to TRBJ1-6; TRBD1, the table's D call, was not compared with the DNA. In germline, CDR1 is LNHNV, CDR2 YYDKDF (reference sequence). The CDR3 region is 10 residues in length, termini included. The CDR3 here is CATSRVPPQS.

This clonotype has ten or more counts. V usage is TRBV19 and J usage is TRBJ1-5, with D hard to call. Trimming stripped 4 bases from V and 2 bases from J, with 3 bases between. Per germline, CDR1 LNHDA and CDR2 SQIVND (reference sequence). There are 12 residues in the CDR3. The CDR3 loop is CASSTRNQPQHF. As DNA, the CDR3 is TGTGCCAGTAGTACACGCAATCAGCCCCAGCATTTT.

As for this clonotype: One junction end does not reproduce the germline sequence, and a read error may be involved. The chain carries TRBV10-3 and TRBJ2-7; 9 bases align to TRBD1. Germline loops: CDR1 ENHRY, CDR2 SYGVKD. The CDR3 totals 15 residues. The CDR3 DNA is TGTGCCAGCAGTTACCGAGGGACAGGGATCGACGAGCAGTACTTC. Translating gives CASSYRGTGIDEQYF.

The V and J genes are TRBV9 and TRBJ1-4; weak D call: TRBD1 (5 bases). Trimming took 1 base from V and 4 from J, leaving 8 bases between them. This CDR3 has 14 amino acids. The germline CDR1 and CDR2 sequences are SGDLS and YYNGEE. In nucleotides, the CDR3 is TGTGCCAGCAGCGTAAGGGGACTTAATGAAAAACTGTTTTTT. It codes for CASSVRGLNEKLFF.

This clonotype was observed a handful of times. The gene calls are TRBV11-2 and TRBJ2-5; possibly TRBD1 or TRBD2 for D (5 bases each). V dropped 6 bases and J dropped 2 bases, with 16 bases sitting between them. Germline lookup yields CDR1 SGHAT and CDR2 FQNNGV. The CDR3 extends over 15 amino acids. This CDR3 reads CASSLGWGTQETQYF. The CDR3 DNA is TGTGCCAGCAGTCTAGGGTGGGGGACGCAAGAGACCCAGTACTTC.

A single count supports this clonotype. One base away lies a much larger clone, so this may be a sequencing read error. The chain employs TRBV15 and TRBJ2-7; weak D call: TRBD2 (5 bases). CDR1 LNHNV and CDR2 YYDKDF come from the germline V gene (reference sequence). Trimming pared 0 bases from V and 4 bases from J, leaving 13 bases between. This CDR3 contains 15 residues. CDR3 in DNA: TGTGCCACCAGCAGAGATCTGGACTGTGGATACGAGCAGTACTTC. Protein sequence: CATSRDLDCGYEQYF. The variable domain in full, with the rest retrieved from reference TRBV15 and TRBJ2-7, is DAMVIQNPRYQVTQFGKPVTLSCSQTLNHNVMYWYQQKSSQAPKLLFHYYDKDFNNEADTPDNFQSRRPNTSFCFLDIRSPGLGDTAMYLCATSRDLDCGYEQYFGPGTRLTVT.

V gene TRBV29-1 combines with J gene TRBJ2-5; a possible D gene is TRBD1 (6 bases). Germline loops: CDR1 SQVTM, CDR2 ANQGSEA. The CDR3 totals 13 residues. Between the trimmed V and J ends, which lost 8 bases and 7 bases, there was a span of 20 bases. In DNA, the CDR3 is TGCAGCAGTTACGGTACAGCAGGGGTGACCCAGTACTTC. Translating gives CSSYGTAGVTQYF.

In this sample, this clonotype turned up a few times. V and J are TRBV7-9 and TRBJ1-3; TRBD1 matches at 7 bases. Germline trimming cut 5 bases from V and 4 bases from J; bases unmatched to any gene: 11. The length of the CDR3 is 16 residues. The germline V gene has CDR1 SEHNR and CDR2 FQNEAQ (reference sequence). This chain's CDR3 is CASSRTPRGKGNTIYF. In DNA, the CDR3 is TGTGCCAGCAGCAGAACCCCCAGGGGGAAGGGAAACACCATATATTTT.

This clonotype was detected only a few times. This chain connects TRBV25-1 to TRBJ1-1; no reliable D call. Germline-derived CDR1 and CDR2 are MGHDK and SYGVNS. Trimming stripped 6 bases from V and 1 base from J, with 18 bases between. The CDR3 length is 16 residues. Written as DNA, the CDR3 is TGTGCCAGCAGCTACATCTTGACACCCTCGAACACTGAAGCTTTCTTT. Translating gives CASSYILTPSNTEAFF.

The chain links TRBV6-1 to TRBJ1-2, with 9 bases that match TRBD1. The CDR3 has 15 amino acids. J gave up 2 bases and V 6 bases, and 7 bases lay outside the gene matches. Germline CDR1 is MNHNS and CDR2 is SASEGT. The CDR3 loop reads CASRRDREANYGYTF. The CDR3 region has the DNA TGTGCCAGCAGACGGGACAGGGAGGCAAACTATGGCTACACCTTC.

The V gene is TRBV2, the J gene TRBJ2-7; no firm D call. The CDR3 contains 16 residues. V gave up 6 bases and J gave up 0 bases, with 18 bases separating them. The germline V gene has CDR1 SNHLY and CDR2 FYNNEI. CDR3 loop: CASSIGLTKISYEQYF. In DNA form, the CDR3 reads TGTGCCAGCAGCATAGGGCTTACAAAAATCTCCTACGAGCAGTACTTC.

Many counts were recorded for this clonotype. The rearrangement joins TRBV20-1 to TRBJ2-7, with 7 positions matching TRBD2. The ends lost 2 bases at V and 1 base at J; junction bases unmatched: 2. Looked up from germline, CDR1 is DFQATT and CDR2 is SNEGSKA (reference sequence). This CDR3 has 13 amino acids. The CDR3 bases are TGCAGTGCTAGATCACTAGCGTCCTACGAGCAGTACTTC. This gives the protein CSARSLASYEQYF.

On this clonotype: Because the CDR3 is missing its conserved closing phenylalanine or tryptophan, this is likely a read error. No DNA is shown, since the ends of the CDR3 on it are uncertain; the CDR3 is the one TCRdb lists. The V gene is TRBV7-4, the J gene TRBJ2-7. The CDR3 totals 9 residues, both ends included. Germline V lookup: CDR1 SGHVT, CDR2 SQSDAQ. CDR3 protein: CASSLGRDY.

The genes are TRBV25-1 and TRBJ1-1; the match to TRBD1 covers 8 bases. The CDR3 is 15 residues long. V was pared by 7 bases and J by 5 bases, with 12 bases of the junction left unmatched. The germline V gene encodes CDR1 MGHDK and CDR2 SYGVNS. The CDR3 DNA reads as TGTGCCAGCAAGTGGGGGGTCAGGGGGCGTACTGAAGCTTTCTTT. It is translated as CASKWGVRGRTEAFF.

The V gene is TRBV24-1, the J gene TRBJ1-1, with D tentatively TRBD1 (5 bases). Germline CDR1 KGHDR, CDR2 SFDVKD. This CDR3 contains 16 residues. The V end was cut by 2 bases, the J end by 0 bases, with 12 bases between. The CDR3 loop is CATSDYSDSLNTEAFF. CDR3 DNA sequence: TGTGCCACCAGTGATTACTCCGACAGTCTGAACACTGAAGCTTTCTTT.

Comment on this clonotype: This sequence may be a read error, since a much larger clone differs from it by one base. V gene TRBV20-1 combines with J gene TRBJ2-5, with a tentative D call TRBD1 (7 bases). CDR1 and CDR2 from the germline V gene are DFQATT and SNEGSKA (reference sequence). The CDR3 spans 14 residues. The V end was cut by 6 bases, the J end by 7 bases, with 21 bases between. The CDR3 loop is CSATGAALAGTQYF. CDR3 nucleotide sequence: TGCAGTGCCACAGGGGCCGCACTAGCAGGGACCCAGTACTTC.

In this sample, this clonotype turned up once. This sequence joins TRBV24-1 and TRBJ1-5, with D uncertain. Germline CDR1 is KGHDR and CDR2 is SFDVKD. This CDR3 has 15 residues. Trimming pared 5 bases from V and 4 bases from J, leaving 14 bases between. CDR3 loop: CATSAEGWSNQPQHF. DNA of the CDR3: TGTGCCACCAGTGCCGAAGGGTGGTCAAATCAGCCCCAGCATTTT.